Below are 7 T cell receptor beta chains sequenced from a single sample in a study of T cell responses to AZD1222 COVID-19 vaccine. Data came from immunoSEQ multiplex PCR; TCRdb stores just in-frame clones and leaves some out. The sample lists some 150,000 clones, 70% to 90% occurring once. The sample was peripheral blood, taken 28 days after the second AZD1222 dose. All receptors derive from an adult who received the AZD1222 COVID-19 vaccine.

V gene TRBV7-9 combines with J gene TRBJ1-2; the D gene is possibly TRBD1 (5 bases). Trimming removed 3 bases at V and 8 bases at J, with 13 bases between. CDR3 length equals 13 residues. Germline CDR1 is SEHNR and CDR2 is FQNEAQ (reference sequence). CDR3 sequence: CASSLGPEGGYTF. In nucleotides, the CDR3 is TGTGCCAGCAGCTTGGGGCCAGAAGGAGGCTACACCTTC.

The chain is built from TRBV3-1 (or the pseudogene TRBV3-2) and TRBJ1-5; D remains unclear. The V gene's germline CDR1 is LGHDT and CDR2 YNNKEL (reference sequence). CDR3 length: 14 amino acids. V lost 0 bases and J lost 6, with 9 bases in between. This CDR3 reads CASSQDRASQPQHF. The CDR3 nucleotides read TGTGCCAGCAGCCAAGATCGAGCCTCTCAGCCCCAGCATTTT.

The chain carries TRBV30 and TRBJ2-5; D might be TRBD1 (6 bases). There are 12 residues in the CDR3. The germline V gene encodes CDR1 GTSNPN and CDR2 SVGIG (reference sequence). V lost 5 bases to trimming and J lost 2 bases, with 9 bases between them. The CDR3 spells CAWGDTQETQYF. In DNA, the CDR3 is TGTGCCTGGGGGGACACTCAAGAGACCCAGTACTTC.

The chain links TRBV5-1 to TRBJ1-2, with D perhaps matching TRBD1 (5 bases). V was clipped by 0 bases and J by 6 bases, with 12 bases between them. Germline V gene lookup returns CDR1 SGHRS and CDR2 YFSETQ. The length of the CDR3 is 14 residues. The CDR3 bases are TGCGCCAGCAGCTTGGGTTCCCCGGGGGATGGCTACACCTTC. Protein product: CASSLGSPGDGYTF.

This chain uses TRBV10-3 with TRBJ1-2, with a possible D match to TRBD1 (5 bases). Germline assignment: CDR1 ENHRY and CDR2 SYGVKD. Trimming cost V 7 bases and J 4 bases, with 13 bases left between them. The CDR3 covers 13 residues. Here the CDR3 reads CAIMTEGIYGYTF. CDR3 nucleotides: TGTGCCATCATGACGGAGGGGATCTATGGCTACACCTTC.

The J gene is TRBJ2-2, the V gene TRBV27; no clear D. V lost 7 bases and J 7 bases, leaving 7 bases between the germline ends. CDR1 is MNHEY, CDR2 SMNVEV, per germline (reference sequence). This CDR3 is built from 11 residues. The CDR3, as DNA: TGTGCCAGCAAATTCGGCGGGGAGCTGTTTTTT. Protein product: CASKFGGELFF.

V and J are TRBV7-9 and TRBJ1-5, with 10 positions matching TRBD1. The V gene's germline CDR1 is SEHNR and CDR2 FQNEAQ (reference sequence). V lost 6 bases, J lost 6 bases, and 14 bases stayed unmatched. This CDR3 has 17 amino acids. CDR3 region: CASSLHLPGTGVQPQHF. The CDR3 DNA reads TGTGCCAGCAGTCTTCACCTCCCCGGGACAGGGGTTCAGCCCCAGCATTTT.